This T cell receptor (beta chain) was sequenced for a study of response to subunit inactivated influenza vaccine. Germline V lookup: CDR1 SGHRS, CDR2 YFSETQ. With V trimmed by 4 bases and J by 4 bases, 4 bases remained unmatched. The CDR3 loop spans 15 amino acids. TCRdb re-called the RT-PCR reads with MiXCR, one entry per CDR3 protein. The table has roughly 160,000 distinct CDR3 sequences, approximately 12% seen once. Study results and limitations: The authors proposed limited new T cell recruitment per seasonal influenza vaccination.

This clonotype appeared a few times. Its matching antigen is unknown. Sequences were derived from CD8+ T cells sorted from PBMCs, sampled about 24 months after vaccination. The clonotype was recovered from a man between 50 and 75 years old who received an inactivated influenza vaccine. V is TRBV5-1 and J is TRBJ2-3, with TRBD1 matching over 12 bases. The CDR3 loop is CASSPGTGGSDTQYF. In nucleotides, the CDR3 is TGCGCCAGCAGCCCCGGGACAGGGGGCTCAGATACGCAGTATTTT.